The next 28 T cell receptor beta chains were all read from a single sample in a study of blood T cell repertoires in COVID-19 (TCRdb year 2020). Library preparation employed the immunoSEQ multiplex PCR assay. TCRdb took over this immuneACCESS table, retaining in-frame rearrangements with V and J assigned. Such tables are incomplete; in checked studies, under half of the missing clones stem from an unresolved V gene, and the remainder is unexplained. This sample lists hundreds of thousands of clones; around nine tenths were detected once. Over 1.5% of the sample is taken by the ten largest. The material sequenced was PBMCs or T cells enriched from blood (not recorded which). The receptors were gathered from a woman aged 18 to 35 with acute COVID-19.

This chain connects TRBV7-2 to TRBJ1-2, with D possibly TRBD1 on 6 matching bases. The V end was cut by 3 bases, the J end by 7 bases, with 15 bases between. The CDR3 consists of 14 residues. Germline lookup yields CDR1 SGHTA and CDR2 FQGNSA. CDR3 in DNA: TGTGCCAGCAGCTTCGGTGAGGGACAAGCTGGCTACACCTTC. Translation: CASSFGEGQAGYTF.

The chain is built from TRBV2 and TRBJ1-2, with a weak D call TRBD1 (6 bases). The length of the CDR3 is 15 residues. V was clipped by 3 bases and J by 5 bases, with 16 bases between them. Germline assignment: CDR1 SNHLY and CDR2 FYNNEI. The CDR3 nucleotides are TGTGCCAGCAGTGAGGATGGCAGGGGATTGTATGGCTACACCTTC. Residues: CASSEDGRGLYGYTF. Based on the CDR3 plus reference TRBV2 and TRBJ1-2, the full variable domain is EPEVTQTPSHQVTQMGQEVILRCVPISNHLYFYWYRQILGQKVEFLVSFYNNEISEKSEIFDDQFSVERPDGSNFTLKIRSTKLEDSAMYFCASSEDGRGLYGYTFGSGTRLTVV.

The chain joins TRBV7-9 to TRBJ2-1; D ambiguous. Germline assignment: CDR1 SEHNR and CDR2 FQNEAQ (reference sequence). V was trimmed by 2 bases and J by 8 bases, leaving 7 bases between them. The CDR3 totals 12 residues. CDR3 sequence reads: CASSLHGYEQFF. The CDR3 DNA follows: TGTGCCAGCAGCTTACACGGTTATGAGCAGTTCTTC. The full variable domain, in which reference TRBV7-9 and TRBJ2-1 provide the parts outside the CDR3, is DTGVSQNPRHKITKRGQNVTFRCDPISEHNRLYWYRQTLGQGPEFLTYFQNEAQLEKSRLLSDRFSAERPKGSFSTLEIQRTEQGDSAMYLCASSLHGYEQFFGPGTRLTVL.

This clone was seen once. The chain has TRBV28 and TRBJ1-4; D is ambiguous. With 4 bases removed from V and 0 bases from J, the gap between germline ends came to 6 bases. Germline loops: CDR1 MDHEN, CDR2 SYDVKM. CDR3 length: 14 residues. In DNA form, the CDR3 reads TGTGCCAGCAGTTCCGGGTCAACTAATGAAAAACTGTTTTTT. The encoded protein is CASSSGSTNEKLFF.

The genes are TRBV6-5 and TRBJ2-1; 10 bases map to TRBD2. Per germline, CDR1 MNHEY and CDR2 SVGAGI. J gave up 2 bases and V 10 bases, and 5 bases lay outside the gene matches. The CDR3 consists of 14 residues. The CDR3 loop reads CATEREGTYNEQFF. In DNA form, the CDR3 reads TGTGCCACCGAGCGGGAGGGTACCTACAATGAGCAGTTCTTC.

V usage is TRBV28 and J usage is TRBJ1-2; a weak D match, TRBD1 (6 bases). CDR1 is MDHEN and CDR2 is SYDVKM in the germline V gene. Trimming took off 8 bases at V and 8 bases at J, with 12 bases between the two ends. The CDR3 loop spans 11 amino acids. In DNA, the CDR3 is TGTGCCAGCGGAAACAGGGTAGGCTACACCTTC. This gives the protein CASGNRVGYTF.

This clone was detected only once. The chain employs TRBV28 and TRBJ2-5; 8 nucleotides agree with TRBD2. The length of the CDR3 is 18 residues. Germline CDR1 MDHEN, CDR2 SYDVKM. V shed 1 base and J 1 base; nucleotides not matched to a gene: 11. The CDR3 nucleotides read TGTGCCAGCAGTTTATCACTAGCGGAGACGTTGGGCCAAGAGACCCAGTACTTC. Translation gives CASSLSLAETLGQETQYF.

The chain uses TRBV11-2 and TRBJ1-5, with TRBD1 as a possible D gene (5 bases). Trimming pared 5 bases from V and 5 bases from J, leaving 22 bases between. The CDR3 covers 17 residues. Germline V gene data show CDR1 as SGHAT and CDR2 as FQNNGV. The CDR3 spells CASSLRPQGRGDQPQHF. CDR3 coding DNA: TGTGCCAGCAGCCTCAGACCTCAGGGACGGGGGGATCAGCCCCAGCATTTT.

The genes are TRBV19 and TRBJ2-7; D unclear. V lost 3 bases to trimming and J lost 3 bases, with 12 bases between them. This CDR3 is 14 amino acids long. In germline, CDR1 is LNHDA, CDR2 SQIVND (reference sequence). CDR3 amino acids: CASSISQSFYEQYF. The CDR3 DNA sequence: TGTGCCAGTAGTATTTCCCAGTCTTTCTACGAGCAGTACTTC.

The chain has TRBV25-1 and TRBJ2-1, with D possibly matching TRBD2 (6 bases). Germline V gene sequence: CDR1 MGHDK, CDR2 SYGVNS. This CDR3 has 15 amino acids. Trimming stripped 1 base from V and 1 base from J, with 8 bases between. The CDR3 sequence is CASSEFGGSYNEQFF. The CDR3 DNA sequence: TGTGCCAGCAGTGAATTTGGGGGGTCCTACAATGAGCAGTTCTTC.

The count of this clone is one. This sequence joins TRBV12-5 and TRBJ1-2; unclear D gene. Trimming cost V 1 base and J 5 bases, with 17 bases left between them. In germline, CDR1 is LGHNT, CDR2 FRNRAP. The CDR3 is 16 amino acids. CDR3 region: CASGLGLGNTDYGYTF. The CDR3 nucleotides read TGTGCTAGTGGTTTGGGTTTAGGAAATACAGATTATGGCTACACCTTC.

The V gene is TRBV19, the J gene TRBJ2-5; 7 bases line up with TRBD1. Germline values: CDR1 LNHDA, CDR2 SQIVND (reference sequence). The ends lost 4 bases at V and 3 bases at J; junction bases unmatched: 8. The CDR3 is 15 residues long. The CDR3: CASSKRDSVEETQYF. CDR3 nucleotides: TGTGCCAGTAGTAAAAGGGACAGTGTCGAAGAGACCCAGTACTTC. Filled out from reference TRBV19 and TRBJ2-5, the complete variable domain reads DGGITQSPKYLFRKEGQNVTLSCEQNLNHDAMYWYRQDPGQGLRLIYYSQIVNDFQKGDIAEGYSVSREKKESFPLTVTSAQKNPTAFYLCASSKRDSVEETQYFGPGTRLLVL.

The chain links TRBV27 to TRBJ2-7; D is possibly TRBD1 (5 bases). This CDR3 is 14 amino acids long. The germline V gene encodes CDR1 MNHEY and CDR2 SMNVEV (reference sequence). V shed 2 bases and J shed 0 bases, with 8 bases lying between them. CDR3 loop: CASSLRQGSYEQYF. For the CDR3, the DNA is TGTGCCAGCAGTTTAAGGCAGGGCTCCTACGAGCAGTACTTC.

This chain joins TRBV5-4 and TRBJ1-1; D perhaps matches TRBD1 (6 bases). Trimming left V 4 bases short and J 10 bases short, with 14 bases between. The germline gives CDR1 SGHNT, CDR2 YYREEE (reference sequence). The CDR3 runs 12 residues. In DNA, the CDR3 is TGTGCCAGCAGCGGGTCCCGGGACATAGCTTTCTTT. It translates to CASSGSRDIAFF.

The genes are TRBV19 and TRBJ2-1; TRBD2 agrees at 16 bases. J lost 4 bases, V lost 5 bases, and 8 bases had no gene match. CDR1 and CDR2 (germline): LNHDA, SQIVND (reference sequence). The CDR3 runs 18 residues. This CDR3 reads CASSLGTSGGAFYNEQFF. Written as DNA, the CDR3 is TGTGCCAGTAGTCTCGGGACTAGCGGGGGGGCATTTTACAATGAGCAGTTCTTC.

The V gene is TRBV7-9, the J gene TRBJ2-5; a possible D gene is TRBD1 (6 bases). This CDR3 region has 15 residues. The ends were cut back, 5 bases at V and 5 bases at J, with 18 bases in the middle. Germline-derived CDR1 and CDR2 are SEHNR and FQNEAQ (reference sequence). In nucleotides, the CDR3 is TGTGCCAGCAGCCCAAAACGGCTGGGGGCCGAGACCCAGTACTTC. Its translation: CASSPKRLGAETQYF.

This rearrangement joins TRBV6-7 to TRBJ1-5; D is unclear. TRBV6-7 is known as an ORF, though its function is uncertain. This CDR3 has 18 residues. The V and J ends lost 4 bases and 2 bases respectively, with 21 bases between them. CDR3 region: CASSSPSTEQDGNQPQHF. DNA of the CDR3: TGTGCCAGCAGTTCCCCGTCCACAGAGCAGGATGGCAATCAGCCCCAGCATTTT.

The J gene is TRBJ1-2, the V gene TRBV28; 7 nucleotides agree with TRBD1. Germline V CDR1 and CDR2: MDHEN, SYDVKM. There are 16 residues in the CDR3. The ends lost 6 bases at V and 8 bases at J; junction bases unmatched: 18. The CDR3 coding sequence is TGTGCCAGCAGAAAGGCGGGGAACAGGGGAGGAAGGGGCTACACCTTC. Encoded protein: CASRKAGNRGGRGYTF.

The chain recombines TRBV5-5 with TRBJ1-5; 7 positions match TRBD1. The CDR3 contains 15 residues. The germline V gene encodes CDR1 SGHKS and CDR2 YYEKEE (reference sequence). V was clipped by 3 bases and J by 6 bases; unmatched bases: 9. Here the CDR3 DNA reads TGTGCCAGCAGCTCCACAGGGGACGTGGGTCAGCCCCAGCATTTT. Protein: CASSSTGDVGQPQHF.

This chain joins TRBV20-1 and TRBJ1-1; possible D gene TRBD1, 5 bases. CDR3 length: 11 residues. Germline CDR1 is DFQATT and CDR2 is SNEGSKA (reference sequence). The DNA for the CDR3 is TGCAGGGGAGGGGTTGGGACTGAAGCTTTCTTT. Its translation: CRGGVGTEAFF.

This chain uses TRBV19 with TRBJ1-2, with unresolved D. CDR3 length equals 10 residues. V was cut by 8 bases and J by 8 bases, with 9 bases left in between. Per germline, CDR1 LNHDA and CDR2 SQIVND (reference sequence). CDR3 sequence reads: CASGGRGYTF. For the CDR3, the DNA is TGTGCCAGTGGTGGTCGGGGCTACACCTTC.

The chain links TRBV18 to TRBJ2-7, with 9 positions matching TRBD1. Germline V CDR1 and CDR2: KGHSH, LQKENI. The CDR3 contains 15 residues. Trimming cost V 6 bases and J 3 bases; bases outside gene matches: 9. In DNA form, the CDR3 reads TGTGCCAGCTCCCGTGATACAGGGGGCTTCTACGAGCAGTACTTC. Translating it yields CASSRDTGGFYEQYF. Full variable domain (missing parts from reference TRBV18 and TRBJ2-7): NAGVMQNPRHLVRRRGQEARLRCSPMKGHSHVYWYRQLPEEGLKFMVYLQKENIIDESGMPKERFSAEFPKEGPSILRIQQVVRGDSAAYFCASSRDTGGFYEQYFGPGTRLTVT.

The chain carries TRBV6-6 and TRBJ1-5; TRBD1 is a possible D gene (5 bases). Between the trimmed V and J ends, which lost 7 bases and 7 bases, there was a span of 14 bases. The CDR3 has 13 residues. Germline loops: CDR1 MNHNY, CDR2 SVGAGI (reference sequence). The CDR3 bases are TGTGCCAGCACCCAGACAGAGTACCAGCCCCAGCATTTT. Translated, it gives CASTQTEYQPQHF.

The chain carries TRBV19 and TRBJ1-3; the D gene is possibly TRBD1 (6 bases). Deletions cut 0 bases from V and 1 base from J, with 10 bases between. Germline lookup yields CDR1 LNHDA and CDR2 SQIVND (reference sequence). This CDR3 contains 16 residues. The DNA of the CDR3 is TGTGCCAGTAGTATAGAAGGACAGTCGTCTGGAAACACCATATATTTT. It is translated as CASSIEGQSSGNTIYF. The whole variable domain, remainder taken from reference TRBV19 and TRBJ1-3, is DGGITQSPKYLFRKEGQNVTLSCEQNLNHDAMYWYRQDPGQGLRLIYYSQIVNDFQKGDIAEGYSVSREKKESFPLTVTSAQKNPTAFYLCASSIEGQSSGNTIYFGEGSWLTVV.

This clone was seen at least ten times. This chain connects TRBV5-1 to TRBJ2-3; 12 positions agree with TRBD2. Trimming took 4 bases from V and 1 from J; bases not matched to a gene: 7. The length of the CDR3 is 17 residues. The germline CDR1 and CDR2 sequences are SGHRS and YFSETQ. The CDR3 nucleotides are TGCGCCAGCAGCCTGACTAGCGGGGGTTATGGCACAGATACGCAGTATTTT. It encodes CASSLTSGGYGTDTQYF.

V is TRBV27 and J is TRBJ1-1; tentatively, D is TRBD1 (5 bases). V lost 5 bases to trimming and J lost 0 bases, with 13 bases between them. CDR3 length: 15 residues. Germline V gene lookup returns CDR1 MNHEY and CDR2 SMNVEV (reference sequence). The CDR3 loop reads CASSMRAGVNTEAFF. CDR3 sequence (DNA): TGTGCCAGCAGTATGAGGGCGGGGGTGAACACTGAAGCTTTCTTT.

Only one count was recorded for this clone. V and J are TRBV3-1 (or the pseudogene TRBV3-2) and TRBJ2-7; possible D gene TRBD1, 6 bases. Trimming removed 2 bases at V and 0 bases at J, with 11 bases between. Germline V gene sequence: CDR1 LGHDT, CDR2 YNNKEL (reference sequence). The CDR3 runs to 15 residues. DNA for the CDR3: TGTGCCAGCAGCCAATGGCAGGGGCTCTCCTACGAGCAGTACTTC. This translates into CASSQWQGLSYEQYF.

Regarding this clone: An end of the junction differs from the germline gene, which may be a read error. The V call is TRBV12-5, the J call TRBJ2-5; 13 bases fit TRBD2. This CDR3 region has 13 residues. Germline values: CDR1 LGHNT, CDR2 FRNRAP. CDR3 in DNA: TGTGCTAGTGGTGACGGACTAGCGGGAGTCCGGGACTTC. Its protein product is CASGDGLAGVRDF.